These 32 T cell receptor beta chains share one sample of origin, sequenced in a study of glioma-infiltrating T cells. The iRepertoire nested amplicon-rescue multiplex PCR amplified TCR alpha and beta CDR3s from RNA. TCRdb re-derived calls from the multiplex PCR reads in MiXCR, one entry per CDR3 protein. The sample carries about 140,000 distinct CDR3 sequences, about 39% recorded once. Sequences were obtained from glioma tissue, nonneoplastic brain tissue, or PBMCs (not recorded which). These receptors all come from a human donor with low-grade glioma or glioblastoma, undergoing nonglioma brain surgery, or in good health (not recorded which).

This chain links TRBV20-1 with TRBJ2-3, with 7 nucleotides matching TRBD1. The J segment lost 4 bases and the V segment lost 5 bases, leaving 15 bases of the junction unmatched. Germline V gene data show CDR1 as DFQATT and CDR2 as SNEGSKA (reference sequence). The CDR3 sequence is 16 residues long. CDR3 sequence: CSAEGQDRHSADTQYF. The DNA of the CDR3 is TGCAGTGCTGAAGGACAGGACAGACACTCCGCAGATACGCAGTATTTT.

The chain links TRBV7-2 to TRBJ2-2, with TRBD1 matching 10 bases. The germline gives CDR1 SGHTA, CDR2 FQGNSA. The J segment lost 5 bases and the V segment lost 6 bases, leaving 6 bases of the junction unmatched. This CDR3 spans 15 amino acids. The chain's CDR3 is CASRRQGAGTGELFF. In DNA, the CDR3 is TGTGCCAGCAGGCGACAGGGGGCGGGGACCGGGGAGCTGTTTTTT.

This clonotype was found a few times. This rearrangement joins TRBV7-2 to TRBJ2-1; D is unclear. Between the trimmed V and J ends, which lost 3 bases and 4 bases, there was a span of 4 bases. Germline lookup yields CDR1 SGHTA and CDR2 FQGNSA. This CDR3 has 12 residues. CDR3 region: CASSFEYNEQFF. CDR3 nucleotides: TGTGCCAGCAGCTTCGAGTACAATGAGCAGTTCTTC.

The sample holds a few counts of this clonotype. The chain links TRBV6-2 or TRBV6-3 to TRBJ2-7; 9 bases are shared with TRBD2. Germline-derived CDR1 and CDR2 are MNHEY and SVGEGT. J was trimmed by 4 bases and V by 5 bases; bases with no gene match: 15. The CDR3 runs to 17 residues. In DNA, the CDR3 is TGTGCCAGCAGTGTGAGGAGTCCTAGCGGGAAGAGGTACGAGCAGTACTTC. Translating gives CASSVRSPSGKRYEQYF.

This clonotype was seen only a few times. The chain combines TRBV6-2 or TRBV6-3 with TRBJ2-1, with D uncertain. The CDR3 has 18 amino acids. V shed 0 bases and J shed 0 bases, with 15 bases lying between them. Germline CDR1 and CDR2: MNHEY and SVGEGT. The CDR3 nucleotides are TGTGCCAGCAGTTACTCGGCAACCTATTTCAGCTCCTACAATGAGCAGTTCTTC. Amino acid sequence: CASSYSATYFSSYNEQFF.

The V call is TRBV4-1, the J call TRBJ1-1, with 7 bases aligning to TRBD1. The length of the CDR3 is 15 residues. V lost 3 bases to trimming and J lost 6 bases; unmatched junction nucleotides: 10. The V gene's germline CDR1 is MGHRA and CDR2 YSYEKL. CDR3 residues: CASSQPRGSDPEAFF. CDR3 coding DNA: TGCGCCAGCAGCCAGCCCAGGGGGTCGGATCCTGAAGCTTTCTTT.

This clonotype was counted between two and nine times. The chain links TRBV6-2 or TRBV6-3 to TRBJ2-3; D is possibly TRBD2 (7 bases). The CDR3 totals 14 residues. Trimming shortened V by 4 bases and J by 6 bases, and 14 bases separated the two germline ends. CDR1 is MNHEY, CDR2 SVGEGT, per germline. Here the CDR3 reads CASSWGGPRDTQYF. The DNA of the CDR3 is TGTGCCAGCAGTTGGGGGGGGCCGAGGGATACGCAGTATTTT.

V gene TRBV29-1 combines with J gene TRBJ2-1; no definite D call. The CDR3 spans 12 residues. V lost 1 base to trimming and J lost 8 bases, with 9 bases between them. CDR1 and CDR2 from the germline V gene are SQVTM and ANQGSEA. The CDR3 nucleotides are TGCAGCGTTGAAGGGTCACATCATGAGCAGTTCTTC. This encodes CSVEGSHHEQFF.

The sample holds a few counts of this clonotype. CDR3 amino acids: CATSSGGGRYEQYF. As DNA, the CDR3 is TGTGCCACCAGCTCCGGGGGCGGGAGATACGAGCAGTACTTC. The chain is built from TRBV15 and TRBJ2-7, with a possible D match to TRBD2 (7 bases). The CDR3 sequence is 14 residues long. The germline gives CDR1 LNHNV, CDR2 YYDKDF (reference sequence). V was cut by 5 bases and J by 4 bases, with 15 bases left in between.

This clonotype was found a few times. The rearrangement uses TRBV20-1 and TRBJ2-7; D not certain. Trimming removed 1 base from V and 3 bases from J, with 7 bases in between. This CDR3 is built from 12 residues. Looked up from germline, CDR1 is DFQATT and CDR2 is SNEGSKA (reference sequence). The chain's CDR3 is CSARGPNYEQYF. The CDR3 DNA sequence: TGCAGTGCTAGAGGTCCCAACTACGAGCAGTACTTC.

The chain links TRBV20-1 to TRBJ1-1, with 9 bases fitting TRBD1. In germline, CDR1 is DFQATT, CDR2 SNEGSKA (reference sequence). V was clipped by 5 bases and J by 5 bases; unmatched bases: 12. This CDR3 is 15 amino acids long. Here the CDR3 reads CSAETGGGGETEAFF. The CDR3 DNA sequence: TGCAGTGCTGAGACAGGGGGAGGGGGAGAGACTGAAGCTTTCTTT.

The chain links TRBV12-3 or TRBV12-4 to TRBJ2-7, with D tentatively TRBD2 (6 bases). The V gene lost 1 base and the J gene lost 2 bases, with 6 bases spanning the gap. CDR3 length equals 13 residues. CDR3 sequence reads: CASSLGEAYEQYF. The CDR3, as DNA: TGTGCCAGCAGTTTAGGGGAGGCCTACGAGCAGTACTTC.

This clonotype has more than one count but fewer than ten. The chain combines TRBV4-2 with TRBJ2-2, with TRBD2 matching over 11 bases. The germline CDR1 and CDR2 sequences are LGHNA and YNFKEQ. V dropped 3 bases and J dropped 3; count of bases not matched to a gene: 0. The CDR3 sequence is 15 residues long. The CDR3 region has the DNA TGTGCCAGCAGCCATAGCGGGAGGGACACCGGGGAGCTGTTTTTT. This sequence encodes CASSHSGRDTGELFF.

This clonotype was seen many times. J is TRBJ2-3 and V is TRBV19; D is tentatively TRBD1 or TRBD2 (5 bases each). Deletions cut 5 bases from V and 5 bases from J, with 8 bases between. The CDR3 spans 12 residues. The germline V gene has CDR1 LNHDA and CDR2 SQIVND (reference sequence). The CDR3 loop reads CASSQGEDTQYF. As DNA, the CDR3 is TGTGCCAGTAGTCAGGGAGAAGATACGCAGTATTTT.

The chain links TRBV7-2 to TRBJ1-1; D is perhaps TRBD1 (6 bases). V lost 5 bases and J lost 1, with 8 bases in between. The CDR3 covers 13 residues. Germline values: CDR1 SGHTA, CDR2 FQGNSA. The chain's CDR3 is CASSTQGNTEAFF. The CDR3 DNA reads as TGTGCCAGCAGCACACAGGGGAACACTGAAGCTTTCTTT.

This clonotype was counted only a few times. The rearrangement joins TRBV2 to TRBJ2-7; D is undetermined. The germline V gene has CDR1 SNHLY and CDR2 FYNNEI. The length of the CDR3 is 13 residues. V was cut by 6 bases and J by 7 bases, with 16 bases left in between. The CDR3 loop reads CASRTDRAREQYF. In nucleotides, the CDR3 is TGTGCCAGCAGAACGGACCGAGCCAGGGAGCAGTACTTC.

The gene calls are TRBV6-6 and TRBJ1-1, with D uncertain. Germline-derived CDR1 and CDR2 are MNHNY and SVGAGI (reference sequence). This CDR3 region has 11 residues. Deletions cut 11 bases from V and 8 bases from J, with 15 bases between. DNA of the CDR3: TGTGCCGGCAATACCATGGGGGAAGCTTTCTTT. This encodes CAGNTMGEAFF.

The V gene is TRBV27, the J gene TRBJ1-5; D is ambiguous. Trimming stripped 10 bases from V and 0 bases from J, with 13 bases between. The CDR3 is 14 residues long. Germline-derived CDR1 and CDR2 are MNHEY and SMNVEV (reference sequence). DNA for the CDR3: TGTGCCATCAAAGAAGGGCTTAGCAATCAGCCCCAGCATTTT. Translating gives CAIKEGLSNQPQHF.

This chain uses TRBV20-1 with TRBJ1-3; D gene uncertain. This CDR3 region has 13 residues. Deletions cut 6 bases from V and 0 bases from J, with 9 bases between. Per germline, CDR1 DFQATT and CDR2 SNEGSKA (reference sequence). CDR3 coding DNA: TGCAGTGCCCTAGTCAGCTCTGGAAACACCATATATTTT. Translating gives CSALVSSGNTIYF.

The gene calls are TRBV10-2 and TRBJ1-1; TRBD1 is a possible D gene (5 bases). CDR1 and CDR2 from the germline V gene are WSHSY and SAAADI. The V and J ends lost 3 bases and 0 bases respectively, with 11 bases between them. The CDR3 is made up of 15 amino acids. CDR3 in DNA: TGCGCCAGCAGTGACGAACAGGAATTGAACACTGAAGCTTTCTTT. Protein sequence: CASSDEQELNTEAFF.

The V and J genes are TRBV27 and TRBJ2-1, with TRBD2 identical over 12 bases. V lost 0 bases, J lost 3 bases, and 0 bases stayed unmatched. Looked up from germline, CDR1 is MNHEY and CDR2 is SMNVEV (reference sequence). This CDR3 spans 16 amino acids. The CDR3 coding sequence is TGTGCCAGCAGTTTATCGACTAGCGGGAGCTACAATGAGCAGTTCTTC. Translation: CASSLSTSGSYNEQFF.

The sample holds a few counts of this clonotype. V gene TRBV20-1 combines with J gene TRBJ1-1, with a possible D match to TRBD1 (6 bases). The CDR3 has 11 residues. The V gene lost 1 base and the J gene lost 7 bases, with 7 bases spanning the gap. Germline values: CDR1 DFQATT, CDR2 SNEGSKA (reference sequence). CDR3 amino acids: CSARVDSEAFF. CDR3 DNA: TGCAGTGCTAGAGTGGACAGTGAAGCTTTCTTT.

The chain combines TRBV10-3 with TRBJ1-2; the match to TRBD1 covers 10 bases. The V gene end was trimmed by 11 bases and the J gene end by 8 bases; junction bases not matched to a gene: 8. The length of the CDR3 is 12 residues. The germline V gene encodes CDR1 ENHRY and CDR2 SYGVKD. The CDR3 reads CASSGTGEGYTF. CDR3 DNA: TGTGCCTCAAGCGGGACAGGGGAAGGCTACACCTTC.

A few counts support this clonotype. The CDR3 loop reads CASSFYSGSTDTQYF. CDR3 bases: TGTGCCAGCAGTTTTTACTCGGGGAGCACAGATACGCAGTATTTT. The rearrangement links TRBV12-3 or TRBV12-4 to TRBJ2-3; tentative D call: TRBD2 (5 bases). V gave up 3 bases and J gave up 0 bases, with 10 bases separating them. The CDR3 loop spans 15 amino acids.

Notes on this clonotype: A much larger clone sits a single nucleotide away, making a read error possible. This sequence joins TRBV11-2 and TRBJ2-1; D may be TRBD1 or TRBD2 (5 bases each). From germline, CDR1 is SGHAT and CDR2 FQNNGV. V lost 6 bases and J 4 bases, leaving 13 bases between the germline ends. There are 14 residues in the CDR3. In DNA, the CDR3 is TGTGCCAGCAGTCGGGCAGGGAGATACAATGAGCAGTTCTTC. Translated, it gives CASSRAGRYNEQFF.

J is TRBJ1-2 and V is TRBV6-6; D ambiguous. V dropped 4 bases and J dropped 5 bases, with 11 bases sitting between them. Germline V lookup: CDR1 MNHNY, CDR2 SVGAGI (reference sequence). There are 13 residues in the CDR3. The CDR3 DNA is TGTGCCAGCAGTTCCGGCTTTATGTATGGCTACACCTTC. Amino acid sequence: CASSSGFMYGYTF.

The chain combines TRBV6-2 or TRBV6-3 with TRBJ2-7; 7 bases are shared with TRBD1. V was pared by 5 bases and J by 0 bases, with 7 bases of the junction left unmatched. The germline gives CDR1 MNHEY, CDR2 SVGEGT. This CDR3 is built from 15 residues. DNA for the CDR3: TGTGCCAGCAGTGCCTTGACAGGGCTCTCCTACGAGCAGTACTTC. This sequence encodes CASSALTGLSYEQYF.

This clonotype was observed at least ten times. This sequence joins TRBV6-1 and TRBJ1-1; 7 nucleotides agree with TRBD1. The ends lost 6 bases at V and 5 bases at J; junction bases unmatched: 6. The length of the CDR3 is 13 residues. Germline V CDR1 and CDR2: MNHNS, SASEGT. The CDR3 loop reads CASRRQGRTEAFF. CDR3 DNA: TGTGCCAGCAGGCGACAGGGAAGGACTGAAGCTTTCTTT.

This clonotype has a handful of counts. The chain combines TRBV20-1 with TRBJ2-1; no definite D call. Deletions cut 0 bases from V and 0 bases from J, with 15 bases between. From germline, CDR1 is DFQATT and CDR2 SNEGSKA (reference sequence). The CDR3 has 17 residues. CDR3 sequence (DNA): TGCAGTGCTAGAGACTTTACACACCCGAGCTCCTACAATGAGCAGTTCTTC. Its translation is CSARDFTHPSSYNEQFF.

This clonotype appeared a few times. V usage is TRBV4-1 and J usage is TRBJ2-5; possibly TRBD1 for D (5 bases). V lost 2 bases to trimming and J lost 3 bases, with 13 bases between them. This CDR3 is 15 amino acids long. Germline CDR1 reads MGHRA; CDR2 reads YSYEKL. The CDR3 loop is CASSQLKGIEETQYF. DNA for the CDR3: TGCGCCAGCAGCCAACTCAAGGGGATTGAAGAGACCCAGTACTTC.

The V gene is TRBV4-3, the J gene TRBJ2-1; TRBD2 agrees at 11 bases. This CDR3 is built from 14 residues. Unmatched junction bases numbered 1, after V lost 0 bases and J lost 9 bases. Germline-derived CDR1 and CDR2 are LGHNA and YSLEER. The CDR3 reads CASSQDLAGGEQFF. CDR3 DNA sequence: TGCGCCAGCAGCCAAGACCTAGCGGGAGGTGAGCAGTTCTTC.

This clonotype was detected many times. The chain combines TRBV27 with TRBJ1-5; 7 nucleotides line up with TRBD1. The germline V gene has CDR1 MNHEY and CDR2 SMNVEV (reference sequence). V trimming: 0 bases; J trimming: 0 bases; junction bases outside the gene matches: 5. The CDR3 length is 17 residues. The DNA for the CDR3 is TGTGCCAGCAGTTTATCGGGACAGCGATATAGCAATCAGCCCCAGCATTTT. Translating it yields CASSLSGQRYSNQPQHF.